The 23 T cell receptor beta chains in this list originate from one sample, sequenced in a study of T cells in Graves' hyperthyroidism and ophthalmopathy (dated by TCRdb to between 2019 and 2020). The method was multiplex PCR. Reads for this sample came from an Illumina HiSeq 2000. Amplification of TCR beta CDR3 regions was carried out from RNA transcripts. For the first round of RT-PCR on the TCR CDR3, the HTBI primer set was used together with the Qiagen OneStep RT-PCR kit. TCRdb reran the public reads through fastp at Q25 and MiXCR, keeping productive beta chains. Each entry is one CDR3 protein sequence, shown with its most common DNA and genes. In this sample the table shows about 690,000 distinct CDR3 sequences, about 18% of which occur a single time. The ten biggest clones cover about 16% of the sample. Sequencing used blood. These receptors all stem from a man aged 45 to 65 with Graves' hyperthyroidism.

Concerning this clonotype itself: At one boundary the junction diverges from the germline segment, which might be a read error. This rearrangement joins TRBV13 to TRBJ2-2; D is perhaps TRBD1 or TRBD2 (5 bases each). The germline V gene has CDR1 PRHDT and CDR2 FYEKMQ (reference sequence). The CDR3 is 17 residues long. CDR3 loop: CASSSIRDSVNTGDLFF. For the CDR3, the DNA is TGTGCCAGCAGTTCCATTAGAGACAGCGTGAACACCGGGGATCTGTTTTTT. Based on the CDR3 plus reference TRBV13 and TRBJ2-2, the full variable domain is AAGVIQSPRHLIKEKRETATLKCYPIPRHDTVYWYQQGPGQDPQFLISFYEKMQSDKGSIPDRFSAQQFSDYHSELNMSSLELGDSALYFCASSSIRDSVNTGDLFFGEGSRLTVL.

V usage is TRBV5-1 and J usage is TRBJ2-1, with 7 bases lining up with TRBD2. The CDR3 totals 16 residues. CDR1 and CDR2 from the germline V gene are SGHRS and YFSETQ. The V segment lost 7 bases and the J segment 7 bases; nucleotides outside the gene matches: 17. The CDR3 DNA reads as TGCGCCAGCGGGAAATCCGGGACTACCCTAACGAATGAGCAGTTCTTC. It is translated as CASGKSGTTLTNEQFF.

This clonotype has ten or more counts. The chain is built from TRBV7-3 and TRBJ2-5, with TRBD1 as a possible D gene (6 bases). Between the trimmed V and J ends, which lost 0 bases and 3 bases, there was a span of 8 bases. CDR3 length: 14 residues. CDR1 is SGHTA, CDR2 FQGTGA, per germline. As DNA, the CDR3 is TGTGCCAGCAGCTTAACAGGGACAAAAGAGACCCAGTACTTC. The encoded protein is CASSLTGTKETQYF.

This clonotype appeared a few times. The CDR3 loop reads CASSLRSGGGGEQFF. CDR3 sequence (DNA): TGCGCCAGCAGCTTAAGAAGTGGCGGGGGGGGGGAGCAGTTCTTC. The chain combines TRBV5-1 with TRBJ2-1, with 9 positions matching TRBD2. This CDR3 region has 15 residues. CDR1 SGHRS and CDR2 YFSETQ come from the germline V gene. Losses at the gene ends were 2 bases for V and 10 bases for J; bases not matched to a gene: 10.

This clonotype appeared many times. The rearrangement uses TRBV2 and TRBJ1-5; 7 nucleotides match TRBD1. CDR1 is SNHLY and CDR2 is FYNNEI in the germline V gene. This CDR3 has 14 residues. V trimming: 10 bases; J trimming: 5 bases; junction bases outside the gene matches: 11. The CDR3 region has the DNA TGTGCCAACAGACCGGGACAGTCATATCAGCCCCAGCATTTT. This sequence encodes CANRPGQSYQPQHF.

The J gene is TRBJ2-7, the V gene TRBV4-3; D may be TRBD1 or TRBD2 (6 bases each). Germline-derived CDR1 and CDR2 are LGHNA and YSLEER. With 5 bases removed from V and 0 bases from J, the gap between germline ends came to 17 bases. The CDR3 extends over 16 amino acids. CDR3 residues: CASSWGVGQSSYEQYF. The CDR3 DNA is TGCGCCAGCAGCTGGGGGGTGGGACAAAGCTCCTACGAGCAGTACTTC.

This clonotype was seen many times. The rearrangement uses TRBV2 and TRBJ1-1; D is unclear. The V end was cut by 11 bases, the J end by 1 base, with 8 bases between. From germline, CDR1 is SNHLY and CDR2 FYNNEI. The CDR3 runs 11 residues. The CDR3 DNA is TGTGCCGCGCGGGCGAACACTGAAGCTTTCTTT. As protein: CAARANTEAFF.

Comments on this clonotype: A much larger clone lies a single base off, so this may be a read error. It is likely a read error, because the conserved phenylalanine at the end of the CDR3 is missing. The V and J genes are TRBV5-1 and TRBJ1-4; the match to TRBD1 covers 8 bases. Germline lookup yields CDR1 SGHRS and CDR2 YFSETQ. The CDR3 covers 13 residues. Trimming cost V 3 bases and J 5 bases; bases outside gene matches: 0. The CDR3, as DNA: TGCGCCAGCAGCTGGACAGGGAATGAAAAACTGTTTTCT. It yields the protein CASSWTGNEKLFS.

The chain links TRBV5-1 to TRBJ1-1; 11 bases fit TRBD1. The J segment lost 8 bases and the V segment lost 4 bases, leaving 7 bases of the junction unmatched. The CDR3 runs 14 residues. Germline CDR1 is SGHRS and CDR2 is YFSETQ. In DNA, the CDR3 is TGCGCCAGCAGCCAGGGGACAGGGGGGAGAGAAGCTTTCTTT. This codes for CASSQGTGGREAFF.

There are many counts of this clonotype. This chain joins TRBV5-1 and TRBJ2-5; D perhaps matches TRBD2 (6 bases). Germline V lookup: CDR1 SGHRS, CDR2 YFSETQ. This CDR3 region has 14 residues. Trimming shortened V by 5 bases and J by 3 bases, and 14 bases separated the two germline ends. The DNA for the CDR3 is TGCGCCAGCAGAAGCTGGCGGGGAGAAGAGACCCAGTACTTC. As protein: CASRSWRGEETQYF.

This clonotype has only a few counts. The chain combines TRBV19 with TRBJ2-3; D possibly corresponds to TRBD1 (5 bases). Trimming cost V 3 bases and J 10 bases, with 11 bases left between them. The CDR3 has 12 amino acids. CDR1 LNHDA and CDR2 SQIVND come from the germline V gene (reference sequence). The CDR3 sequence: CASSMAGSAQYF. The CDR3 DNA follows: TGTGCCAGTAGTATGGCAGGGTCGGCGCAGTATTTT.

This clonotype has at least ten counts. The chain has TRBV6-5 and TRBJ2-7, with TRBD1 matching 8 bases. The CDR3 loop spans 16 amino acids. Germline CDR1 reads MNHEY; CDR2 reads SVGAGI. V dropped 0 bases and J dropped 1; count of bases not matched to a gene: 5. The CDR3: CASSYSIGQGSYEQYF. For the CDR3, the DNA is TGTGCCAGCAGTTACTCGATAGGACAGGGTTCCTACGAGCAGTACTTC.

This clonotype was picked up many times. The V gene is TRBV12-3 or TRBV12-4, the J gene TRBJ2-1; 8 bases fit TRBD1. Unmatched junction bases numbered 27, after V lost 5 bases and J lost 0 bases. CDR3 length: 23 residues. CDR3 amino acids: CASSSRLVRTGTIGAFSYNEQFF. In nucleotides, the CDR3 is TGTGCCAGCAGTAGCCGACTGGTTCGGACAGGGACGATAGGGGCCTTCTCCTACAATGAGCAGTTCTTC.

This rearrangement joins TRBV28 to TRBJ2-1; possible D gene TRBD1, 5 bases. The CDR3 extends over 16 amino acids. Germline lookup yields CDR1 MDHEN and CDR2 SYDVKM. Trimming took 2 bases from V and 12 from J, leaving 23 bases between them. CDR3 amino acids: CASSLNFRTRARGQFF. The CDR3 DNA reads TGTGCCAGCAGTTTAAATTTTAGGACAAGGGCGCGTGGGCAGTTCTTC.

This clonotype has a count of ten or more. The rearrangement joins TRBV4-3 to TRBJ2-7, with a tentative D call TRBD2 (6 bases). CDR1 is LGHNA, CDR2 YSLEER, per germline. The V gene lost 2 bases and the J gene lost 5 bases, with 16 bases spanning the gap. The CDR3 totals 15 residues. The CDR3 sequence is CASSQTRSSGHEQYF. CDR3 coding DNA: TGCGCCAGCAGCCAAACCCGGAGTAGCGGCCACGAGCAGTACTTC.

This clonotype has more than one count but fewer than ten. The chain has TRBV2 and TRBJ2-2; TRBD1 aligns across 8 bases. From germline, CDR1 is SNHLY and CDR2 FYNNEI. Trimming at V came to 6 bases and at J to 4 bases, leaving 1 base not matched to a gene. This CDR3 has 13 amino acids. The CDR3 nucleotides read TGTGCCAGCAGGGGACAGGCCACCGGGGAGCTGTTTTTT. This translates into CASRGQATGELFF.

This clonotype was seen at least ten times. The V and J genes are TRBV12-3 or TRBV12-4 and TRBJ2-7, with 9 bases matching TRBD2. This CDR3 comprises 14 residues. V shed 3 bases, J shed 5 bases, and the junction held 5 bases outside the gene matches. Here the CDR3 reads CASSFLAGVNEQYF. Written as DNA, the CDR3 is TGTGCCAGCAGTTTTTTAGCGGGAGTGAACGAGCAGTACTTC.

The gene calls are TRBV7-9 and TRBJ2-7; 7 positions match TRBD2. This CDR3 contains 14 residues. Germline values: CDR1 SEHNR, CDR2 FQNEAQ (reference sequence). The trim removed 5 bases at V and 2 bases at J, leaving 6 bases unmatched. CDR3 sequence (DNA): TGTGCCAGCAGCGCTCCGGGACTAACCTACGAGCAGTACTTC. This gives the protein CASSAPGLTYEQYF.

This clonotype was observed many times. The chain employs TRBV2 and TRBJ1-2; D unclear. V shed 3 bases and J shed 5 bases, with 16 bases lying between them. The CDR3 length is 15 residues. The V gene's germline CDR1 is SNHLY and CDR2 FYNNEI. CDR3 sequence reads: CASSERGEVGYGYTF. The DNA for the CDR3 is TGTGCCAGCAGTGAGCGGGGAGAAGTAGGGTATGGCTACACCTTC.

This clonotype was found a few times. The chain carries TRBV27 and TRBJ1-5; 8 bases match TRBD1. J gave up 5 bases and V 3 bases, and 6 bases lay outside the gene matches. The CDR3 covers 15 residues. Germline loops: CDR1 MNHEY, CDR2 SMNVEV (reference sequence). Written as DNA, the CDR3 is TGTGCCAGCAGTTTTGGACAGGGATCCGATCAGCCCCAGCATTTT. This gives the protein CASSFGQGSDQPQHF.

In its sample, this clonotype was seen a few times. The gene calls are TRBV3-1 and TRBJ2-5; 10 bases agree with TRBD1. Germline V gene data show CDR1 as LGHDT and CDR2 as YNNKEL (reference sequence). This CDR3 is built from 16 residues. J gave up 2 bases and V 2 bases, and 5 bases lay outside the gene matches. In DNA, the CDR3 is TGTGCCAGCAGCCAAAGACAGGGGGCGAGGCAAGAGACCCAGTACTTC. Its translation is CASSQRQGARQETQYF.

This rearrangement joins TRBV6-1 to TRBJ2-5; 9 nucleotides align to TRBD2. Germline-derived CDR1 and CDR2 are MNHNS and SASEGT. V was pared by 7 bases and J by 5 bases, with 17 bases of the junction left unmatched. CDR3 length equals 17 residues. CDR3: CASNPSGREGRWETQYF. CDR3 coding DNA: TGTGCCAGCAACCCCTCGGGGCGGGAGGGCCGCTGGGAGACCCAGTACTTC.

The chain links TRBV29-1 to TRBJ2-6, with D unresolved. Trimming removed 0 bases from V and 0 bases from J, with 9 bases in between. The CDR3 length is 16 residues. Germline V gene sequence: CDR1 SQVTM, CDR2 ANQGSEA. DNA for the CDR3: TGCAGCGTTGAAGAACTGGGCGCCTCTGGGGCCAACGTCCTGACTTTC. It translates to CSVEELGASGANVLTF.